These 17 T cell receptor beta chains originate from one sample sequenced in a study of blood T cell repertoires in COVID-19. The assay was immunoSEQ multiplex PCR, and TCRdb's table has in-frame clones only and misses some. Altogether 120,000 or so clones are present, roughly 91% being singletons, with the ten largest covering over 1.5%. The sample comprised peripheral blood. The receptor source for this set is a human donor in a cohort sampled during active COVID-19.

This clone was observed once. The chain recombines TRBV4-2 with TRBJ2-2; 16 bases match TRBD2. Germline V gives CDR1 LGHNA, CDR2 YNFKEQ. The ends lost 4 bases at V and 2 bases at J; junction bases unmatched: 19. The CDR3 runs 23 residues. The CDR3 here is CASSRSSGTSGRVHNINTGELFF. Here the CDR3 DNA reads TGTGCCAGCAGCCGAAGTAGTGGGACTAGCGGGAGGGTCCACAATATAAACACCGGGGAGCTGTTTTTT.

V and J are TRBV19 and TRBJ2-5; 10 nucleotides match TRBD2. CDR3 size: 15 residues. CDR1 is LNHDA, CDR2 SQIVND, per germline (reference sequence). Germline trimming cut 7 bases from V and 3 bases from J; bases unmatched to any gene: 8. The CDR3 DNA sequence: TGTGCCAGTAAAGAGACTAGCGGGCCTGAAGAGACCCAGTACTTC. Translated: CASKETSGPEETQYF.

The V call is TRBV28, the J call TRBJ1-5, with TRBD1 matching over 7 bases. The CDR3 runs 14 residues. The ends lost 6 bases at V and 3 bases at J; junction bases unmatched: 5. CDR1 and CDR2 from the germline V gene are MDHEN and SYDVKM. CDR3 nucleotide sequence: TGTGCCAGCAGCCGAACAGGGGTCAATCAGCCCCAGCATTTT. Translated, it gives CASSRTGVNQPQHF.

The V and J genes are TRBV6-6 and TRBJ2-1; D gene unclear. This CDR3 spans 12 amino acids. Per the germline V gene, CDR1 is MNHNY and CDR2 is SVGAGI (reference sequence). V lost 0 bases to trimming and J lost 8 bases, with 5 bases between them. The CDR3 DNA reads as TGTGCCAGCAGTTACTCGACTCATGAGCAGTTCTTC. Translated, it gives CASSYSTHEQFF.

This clone has only a few counts. The chain combines TRBV6-5 with TRBJ1-2; no clear D. Trimming removed 6 bases from V and 0 bases from J, with 8 bases in between. Per germline, CDR1 MNHEY and CDR2 SVGAGI. The CDR3 spans 13 residues. CDR3 coding DNA: TGTGCCAGCAGAACCGGTACTAACTATGGCTACACCTTC. Its translation: CASRTGTNYGYTF.

The genes are TRBV5-1 and TRBJ2-7; TRBD2 matches 15 bases. The V segment lost 2 bases and the J segment 5 bases; nucleotides outside the gene matches: 11. This CDR3 is 18 amino acids long. CDR1 is SGHRS and CDR2 is YFSETQ in the germline V gene. The CDR3 sequence: CASSFGTSGGLGLNEQYF. DNA of the CDR3: TGCGCCAGCAGCTTCGGGACTAGCGGGGGGTTGGGGCTAAACGAGCAGTACTTC.

The CDR3 here is CASSPTPDSGNTIYF. In nucleotides, the CDR3 is TGTGCCAGCAGCCCGACTCCTGACTCTGGAAACACCATATATTTT. The chain carries TRBV5-6 and TRBJ1-3; unclear D gene. The germline V gene has CDR1 SGHDT and CDR2 YYEEEE. V was clipped by 4 bases and J by 0 bases, with 11 bases between them. The CDR3 is made up of 15 amino acids.

Remarks on this clone: Within the sample, other DNA sequences also encode this same CDR3. The genes are TRBV19 and TRBJ1-2, with TRBD1 matching 8 bases. Unmatched junction bases numbered 5, after V lost 2 bases and J lost 6 bases. Germline V gene lookup returns CDR1 LNHDA and CDR2 SQIVND (reference sequence). The CDR3 is 14 amino acids. The CDR3 protein is CASSIRGQGHGYTF. For the CDR3, the DNA is TGTGCCAGTAGTATAAGAGGACAGGGCCATGGCTACACCTTC.

This clone was counted between two and nine times. The chain recombines TRBV4-1 with TRBJ2-7, with TRBD2 matching over 7 bases. Trimming at V came to 2 bases and at J to 0 bases, leaving 10 bases not matched to a gene. The CDR3 consists of 17 residues. Germline loops: CDR1 MGHRA, CDR2 YSYEKL. The CDR3 reads CASSQTSSGRSSYEQYF. The CDR3, as DNA: TGCGCCAGCAGCCAAACATCTAGCGGCAGGAGCTCCTACGAGCAGTACTTC.

This clone was recorded only once. This chain uses TRBV4-2 with TRBJ2-1; 8 bases match TRBD2. This CDR3 is 16 amino acids long. With 1 base clipped from V and 12 bases from J, the junction kept 14 bases outside the gene matches. Germline V gene sequence: CDR1 LGHNA, CDR2 YNFKEQ. CDR3 sequence: CASSQAGGDGYTGQFF. The CDR3 bases are TGTGCCAGCAGCCAAGCGGGAGGGGATGGGTATACGGGGCAGTTCTTC.

The V gene is TRBV5-1, the J gene TRBJ1-2; 7 bases are a match to TRBD1. The V gene end was trimmed by 7 bases and the J gene end by 6 bases; junction bases not matched to a gene: 12. The CDR3 totals 14 residues. CDR1 SGHRS and CDR2 YFSETQ come from the germline V gene. Here the CDR3 DNA reads TGCGCCAGCTCTTCCCCTGGGGGGACAGATGGCTACACCTTC. This encodes CASSSPGGTDGYTF.

The chain employs TRBV6-5 and TRBJ2-3; 10 bases align to TRBD1. With V trimmed by 8 bases and J by 4 bases, 6 bases remained unmatched. CDR3 length equals 14 residues. The germline V gene encodes CDR1 MNHEY and CDR2 SVGAGI. CDR3 protein: CASLPTGGPDTQYF. The CDR3 nucleotides are TGTGCCAGCCTACCGACAGGGGGCCCAGATACGCAGTATTTT.

This chain uses TRBV5-8 with TRBJ2-3; possible D gene TRBD2, 6 bases. The CDR3 has 13 amino acids. V dropped 3 bases and J dropped 3 bases, with 8 bases sitting between them. Germline V gene lookup returns CDR1 SGHTS and CDR2 YDEGEE. CDR3 DNA: TGTGCCAGCAGCTCCGGGGGAACAGATACGCAGTATTTT. Translating it yields CASSSGGTDTQYF.

This clone was seen a single time. The chain links TRBV5-4 to TRBJ2-1; 8 bases align to TRBD2. This CDR3 is built from 15 residues. The germline CDR1 and CDR2 sequences are SGHNT and YYREEE (reference sequence). J was trimmed by 3 bases and V by 4 bases; bases with no gene match: 6. The CDR3 is CASSPGGVGYNEQFF. In nucleotides, the CDR3 is TGTGCCAGCAGCCCCGGGGGGGTCGGCTACAATGAGCAGTTCTTC. Looking up the rest from reference TRBV5-4 and TRBJ2-1 gives the full variable domain: ETGVTQSPTHLIKTRGQQVTLRCSSQSGHNTVSWYQQALGQGPQFIFQYYREEENGRGNFPPRFSGLQFPNYSSELNVNALELDDSALYLCASSPGGVGYNEQFFGPGTRLTVL.

V is TRBV7-8 and J is TRBJ2-1, with D perhaps matching TRBD1 (7 bases). The V gene lost 7 bases and the J gene lost 6 bases, with 19 bases spanning the gap. Germline CDR1 is SGHVS and CDR2 is FQNEAQ. This CDR3 comprises 15 residues. This chain's CDR3 is CASTRSGGLANEQFF. The CDR3 DNA follows: TGTGCCAGCACCCGTTCAGGGGGGCTGGCCAATGAGCAGTTCTTC.

The CDR3 region is CASSYSGGPLGGYTF. CDR3 coding DNA: TGTGCCAGCAGTTACTCGGGGGGGCCTCTGGGTGGCTACACCTTC. J is TRBJ1-2 and V is TRBV6-6; D is perhaps TRBD1 (6 bases). V lost 0 bases, J lost 7 bases, and 15 bases lay in between. The CDR3 sequence is 15 residues long. Germline CDR1 MNHNY, CDR2 SVGAGI (reference sequence).

The V and J genes are TRBV5-1 and TRBJ1-2; D is perhaps TRBD1 (6 bases). Per germline, CDR1 SGHRS and CDR2 YFSETQ. V lost 0 bases and J lost 2, with 11 bases in between. The CDR3 consists of 15 residues. The CDR3 DNA reads as TGCGCCAGCAGCTTGGTCCCCGGGACAAACTATGGCTACACCTTC. Its translation: CASSLVPGTNYGYTF.